This T cell receptor beta chain was sequenced during a study of spatial heterogeneity in lung cancer. This clonotype showed up many times. CDR1 KGHSH and CDR2 LQKENI come from the germline V gene. This CDR3 spans 11 amino acids. The V end lost 4 bases, the J end lost 10 bases, and 8 bases lay between the germline ends. TCRdb processed the 5' RACE reads anew with MiXCR; each CDR3 protein has one entry. This table holds 28,000 or so distinct CDR3 sequences, about 8.8% found once. Time point defined: sample taken at primary tumor resection. Whole RNA, isolated from tumor, nontumor lung or frozen PBMC, was sequenced without prior sorting. The donor group consisted of 55 to 85 patients who had untreated, early-stage non-small cell lung cancer.

The sequences come from PBMCs, collected at surgery. This clonotype was obtained from a female donor with early-stage non-small cell lung cancer. V and J are TRBV18 and TRBJ2-1, with D possibly matching TRBD2 (6 bases). Here the CDR3 DNA reads TGTGCCAGCTCACTCGGGAGCGAGCAGTTCTTC. This codes for CASSLGSEQFF.